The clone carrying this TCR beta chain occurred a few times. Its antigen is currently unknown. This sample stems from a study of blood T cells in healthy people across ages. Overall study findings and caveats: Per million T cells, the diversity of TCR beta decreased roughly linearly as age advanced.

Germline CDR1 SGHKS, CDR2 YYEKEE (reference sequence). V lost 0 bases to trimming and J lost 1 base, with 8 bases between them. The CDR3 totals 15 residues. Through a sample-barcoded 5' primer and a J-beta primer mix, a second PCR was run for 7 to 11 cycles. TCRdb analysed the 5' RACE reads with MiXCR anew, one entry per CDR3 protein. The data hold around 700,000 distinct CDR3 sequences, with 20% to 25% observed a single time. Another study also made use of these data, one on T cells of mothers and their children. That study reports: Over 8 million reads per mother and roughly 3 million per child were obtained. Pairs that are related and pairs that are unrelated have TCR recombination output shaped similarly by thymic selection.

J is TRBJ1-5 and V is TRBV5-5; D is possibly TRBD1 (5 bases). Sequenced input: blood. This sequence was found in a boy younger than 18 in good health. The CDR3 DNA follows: TGTGCCAGCAGCTTGGCCCCAGGGAGCAATCAGCCCCAGCATTTT. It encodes CASSLAPGSNQPQHF.